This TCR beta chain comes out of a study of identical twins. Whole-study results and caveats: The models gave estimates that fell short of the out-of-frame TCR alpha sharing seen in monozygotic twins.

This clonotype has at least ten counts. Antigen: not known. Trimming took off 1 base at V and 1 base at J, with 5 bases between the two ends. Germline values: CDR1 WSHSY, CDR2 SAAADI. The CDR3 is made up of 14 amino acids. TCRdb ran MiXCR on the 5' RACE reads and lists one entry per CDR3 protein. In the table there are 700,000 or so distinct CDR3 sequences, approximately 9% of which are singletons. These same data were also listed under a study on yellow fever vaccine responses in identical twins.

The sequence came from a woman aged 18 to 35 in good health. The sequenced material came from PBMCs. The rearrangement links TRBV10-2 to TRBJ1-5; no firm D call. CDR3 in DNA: TGCGCCAGCAGTGAGTTCACGAGCAATCAGCCCCAGCATTTT. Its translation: CASSEFTSNQPQHF.